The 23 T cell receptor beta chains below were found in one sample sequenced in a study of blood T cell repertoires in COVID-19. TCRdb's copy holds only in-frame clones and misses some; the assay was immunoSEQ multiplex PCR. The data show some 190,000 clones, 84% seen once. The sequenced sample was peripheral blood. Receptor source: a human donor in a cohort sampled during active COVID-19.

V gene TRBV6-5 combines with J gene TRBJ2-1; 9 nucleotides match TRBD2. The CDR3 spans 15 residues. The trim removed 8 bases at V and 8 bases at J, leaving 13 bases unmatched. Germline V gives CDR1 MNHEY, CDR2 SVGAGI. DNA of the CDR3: TGTGCCAGCCGTTCGATCGGACTAGCGCAGGATGAGCAGTTCTTC. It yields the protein CASRSIGLAQDEQFF.

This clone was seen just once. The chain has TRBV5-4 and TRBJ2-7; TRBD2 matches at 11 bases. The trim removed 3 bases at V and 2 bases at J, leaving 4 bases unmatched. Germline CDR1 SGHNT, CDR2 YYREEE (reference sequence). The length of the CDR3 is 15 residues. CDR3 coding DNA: TGTGCCAGCAGCTGGGGGACTAGCGGACCCTACGAGCAGTACTTC. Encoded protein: CASSWGTSGPYEQYF.

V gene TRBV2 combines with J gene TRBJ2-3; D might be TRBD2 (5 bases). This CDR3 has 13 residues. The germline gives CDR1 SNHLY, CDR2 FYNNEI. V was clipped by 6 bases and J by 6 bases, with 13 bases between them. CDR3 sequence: CASSPDSGDTQYF. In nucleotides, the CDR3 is TGTGCCAGCAGCCCGGATTCGGGGGATACGCAGTATTTT. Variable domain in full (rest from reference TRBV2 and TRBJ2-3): EPEVTQTPSHQVTQMGQEVILRCVPISNHLYFYWYRQILGQKVEFLVSFYNNEISEKSEIFDDQFSVERPDGSNFTLKIRSTKLEDSAMYFCASSPDSGDTQYFGPGTRLTVL.

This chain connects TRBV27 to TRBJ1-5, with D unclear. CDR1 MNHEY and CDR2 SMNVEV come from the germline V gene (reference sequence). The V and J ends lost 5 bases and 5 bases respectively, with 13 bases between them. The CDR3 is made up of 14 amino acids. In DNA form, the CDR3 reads TGTGCCAGCAGTCCAAGACACCCAGATCAGCCCCAGCATTTT. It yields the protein CASSPRHPDQPQHF.

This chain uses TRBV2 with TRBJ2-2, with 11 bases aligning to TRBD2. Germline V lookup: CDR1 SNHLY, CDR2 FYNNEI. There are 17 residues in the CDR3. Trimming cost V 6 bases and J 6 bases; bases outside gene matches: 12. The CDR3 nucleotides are TGTGCCAGCAGCCCACCCCCCGGGACTAGCGGCGCCGGGGAGCTGTTTTTT. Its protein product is CASSPPPGTSGAGELFF.

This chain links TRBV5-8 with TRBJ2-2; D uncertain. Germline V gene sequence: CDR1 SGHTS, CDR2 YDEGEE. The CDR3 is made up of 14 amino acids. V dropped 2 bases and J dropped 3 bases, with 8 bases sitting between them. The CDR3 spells CASSFRGDTGELFF. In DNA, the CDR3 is TGTGCCAGCAGCTTCCGCGGAGACACCGGGGAGCTGTTTTTT.

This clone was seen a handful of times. The CDR3 region is CASSLRAGANTGELFF. The CDR3 region has the DNA TGTGCCAGCAGCTTACGGGCGGGAGCCAACACCGGGGAGCTGTTTTTT. The chain combines TRBV13 with TRBJ2-2; 7 bases are shared with TRBD2. This CDR3 has 16 residues. J gave up 2 bases and V 2 bases, and 5 bases lay outside the gene matches. Per germline, CDR1 PRHDT and CDR2 FYEKMQ (reference sequence). The full variable domain, its missing parts supplied by reference TRBV13 and TRBJ2-2, is AAGVIQSPRHLIKEKRETATLKCYPIPRHDTVYWYQQGPGQDPQFLISFYEKMQSDKGSIPDRFSAQQFSDYHSELNMSSLELGDSALYFCASSLRAGANTGELFFGEGSRLTVL.

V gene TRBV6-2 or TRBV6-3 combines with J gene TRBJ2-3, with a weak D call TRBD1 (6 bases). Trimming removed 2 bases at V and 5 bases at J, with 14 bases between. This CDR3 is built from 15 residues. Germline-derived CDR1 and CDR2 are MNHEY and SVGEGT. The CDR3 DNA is TGTGCCAGCAGTTACCTGGGGGCCCCGGGAGATACGCAGTATTTT. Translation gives CASSYLGAPGDTQYF.

DNA of the CDR3: TGTGCCAGCCGTCGGGAGCTCCAATCTTCATATAATTCACCCCTCCACTTT. Its protein product is CASRRELQSSYNSPLHF. V usage is TRBV27 and J usage is TRBJ1-6, with D hard to call. Trimming removed 8 bases at V and 4 bases at J, with 21 bases between. The germline V gene encodes CDR1 MNHEY and CDR2 SMNVEV (reference sequence). The CDR3 is 17 residues long.

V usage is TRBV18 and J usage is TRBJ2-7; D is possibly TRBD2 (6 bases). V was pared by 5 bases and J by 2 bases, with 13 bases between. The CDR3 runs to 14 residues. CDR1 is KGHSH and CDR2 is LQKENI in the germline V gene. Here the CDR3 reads CASSGGVGAYEQYF. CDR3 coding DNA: TGTGCCAGCTCAGGAGGGGTCGGTGCCTACGAGCAGTACTTC.

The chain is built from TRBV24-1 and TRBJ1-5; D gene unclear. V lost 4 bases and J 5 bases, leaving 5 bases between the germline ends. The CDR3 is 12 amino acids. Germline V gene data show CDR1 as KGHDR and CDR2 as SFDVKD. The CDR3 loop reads CATSDGDQPQHF. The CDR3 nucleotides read TGTGCCACCAGTGACGGTGATCAGCCCCAGCATTTT.

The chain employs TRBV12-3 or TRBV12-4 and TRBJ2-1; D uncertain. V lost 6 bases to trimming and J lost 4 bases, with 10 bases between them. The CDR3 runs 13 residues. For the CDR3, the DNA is TGTGCCAGCAGCCGCTCAGGATACAATGAGCAGTTCTTC. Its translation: CASSRSGYNEQFF.

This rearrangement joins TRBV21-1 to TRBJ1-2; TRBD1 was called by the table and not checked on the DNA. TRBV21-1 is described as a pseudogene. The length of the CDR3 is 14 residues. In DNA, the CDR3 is TGTGCCAGCAGCTCCCGTCGGACATACTATGGCTACACCTTC. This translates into CASSSRRTYYGYTF.

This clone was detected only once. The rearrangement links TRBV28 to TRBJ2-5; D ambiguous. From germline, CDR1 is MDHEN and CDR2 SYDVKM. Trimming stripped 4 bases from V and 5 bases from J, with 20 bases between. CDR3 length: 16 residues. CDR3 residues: CASSYRTWAIGETQYF. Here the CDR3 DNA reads TGTGCCAGCAGTTACCGAACGTGGGCAATTGGGGAGACCCAGTACTTC.

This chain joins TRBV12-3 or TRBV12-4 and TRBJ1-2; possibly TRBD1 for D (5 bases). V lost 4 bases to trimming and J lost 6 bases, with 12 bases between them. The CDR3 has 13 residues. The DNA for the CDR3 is TGTGCCAGCAGTTACTCCTTGACAGATGGCTACACCTTC. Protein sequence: CASSYSLTDGYTF.

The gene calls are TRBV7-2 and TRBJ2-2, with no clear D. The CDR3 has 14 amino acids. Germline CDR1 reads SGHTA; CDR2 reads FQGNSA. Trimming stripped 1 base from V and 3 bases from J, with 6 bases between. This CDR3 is CASSLVRDTGELFF. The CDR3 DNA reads TGTGCCAGCAGCTTAGTCCGGGACACCGGGGAGCTGTTTTTT.

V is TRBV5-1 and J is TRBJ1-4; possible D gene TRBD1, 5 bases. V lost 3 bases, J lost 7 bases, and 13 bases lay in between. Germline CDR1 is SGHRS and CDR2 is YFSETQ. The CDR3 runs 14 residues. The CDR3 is CASSSGEGTEKLFF. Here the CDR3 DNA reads TGCGCCAGCAGCTCGGGGGAGGGGACTGAAAAACTGTTTTTT.

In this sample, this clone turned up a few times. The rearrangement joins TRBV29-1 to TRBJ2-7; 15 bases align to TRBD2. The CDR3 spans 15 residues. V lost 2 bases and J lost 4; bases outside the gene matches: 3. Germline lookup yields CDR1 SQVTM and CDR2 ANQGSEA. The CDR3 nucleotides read TGCAGCGTTGAAACCGGGACTAGCGGGAGGTACGAGCAGTACTTC. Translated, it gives CSVETGTSGRYEQYF.

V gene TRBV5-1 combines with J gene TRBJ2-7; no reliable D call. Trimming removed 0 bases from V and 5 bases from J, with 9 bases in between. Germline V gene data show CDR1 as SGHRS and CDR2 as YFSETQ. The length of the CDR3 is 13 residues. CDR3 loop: CASSLGPVDEQYF. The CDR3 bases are TGCGCCAGCAGCTTGGGCCCGGTTGACGAGCAGTACTTC.

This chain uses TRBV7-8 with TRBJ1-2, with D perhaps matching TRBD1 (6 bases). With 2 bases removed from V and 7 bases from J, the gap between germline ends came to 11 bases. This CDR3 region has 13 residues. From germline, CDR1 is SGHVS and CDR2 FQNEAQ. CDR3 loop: CASSLRTAIGYTF. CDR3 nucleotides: TGTGCCAGCAGCTTACGGACAGCTATTGGCTACACCTTC.

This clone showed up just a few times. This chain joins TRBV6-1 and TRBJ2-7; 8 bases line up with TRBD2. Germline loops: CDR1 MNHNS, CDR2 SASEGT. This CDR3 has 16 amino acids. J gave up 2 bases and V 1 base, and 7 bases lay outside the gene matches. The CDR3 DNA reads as TGTGCCAGCAGTGAAGTAGCGGGGAGGGTCCCCTACGAGCAGTACTTC. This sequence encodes CASSEVAGRVPYEQYF.

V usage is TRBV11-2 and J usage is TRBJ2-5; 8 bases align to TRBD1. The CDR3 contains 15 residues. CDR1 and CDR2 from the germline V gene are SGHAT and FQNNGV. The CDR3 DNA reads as TGTGCATGTAACCGGTGGACAGGGAGCCAAGAGACCCAGTACTTC. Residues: CACNRWTGSQETQYF.

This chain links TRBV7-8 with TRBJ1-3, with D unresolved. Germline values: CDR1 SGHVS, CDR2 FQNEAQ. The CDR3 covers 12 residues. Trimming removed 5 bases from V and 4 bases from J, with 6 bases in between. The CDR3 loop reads CASSPSGNTIYF. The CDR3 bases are TGTGCCAGCAGCCCGTCGGGAAACACCATATATTTT. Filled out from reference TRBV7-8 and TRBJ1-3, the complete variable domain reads GAGVSQSPRYKVAKRGQDVALRCDPISGHVSLFWYQQALGQGPEFLTYFQNEAQLDKSGLPSDRFFAERPEGSVSTLKIQRTQQEDSAVYLCASSPSGNTIYFGEGSWLTVV.